The 13 T cell receptor beta chains in this list originate from one sample, sequenced in a study of CD8 T cells in ankylosing spondylitis. TCRdb redid the calling of the 5' RACE reads with MiXCR, one entry per CDR3 protein. The data show around 130,000 distinct CDR3 sequences, around 7% seen once. Sequenced: blood, either unsorted or a sorted T cell fraction (not recorded which). These TCRs come from a male donor with ankylosing spondylitis or in good health (not recorded which).

This clonotype has ten or more counts. This chain connects TRBV7-9 to TRBJ2-3; 9 positions match TRBD2. CDR1 SEHNR and CDR2 FQNEAQ come from the germline V gene (reference sequence). V lost 1 base and J lost 1; bases outside the gene matches: 0. The CDR3 runs 15 residues. This chain's CDR3 is CASSLGTSGTDTQYF. In nucleotides, the CDR3 is TGTGCCAGCAGCTTAGGGACTAGCGGCACAGATACGCAGTATTTT.

In this sample, this clonotype turned up once. The chain links TRBV7-9 to TRBJ2-7; the match to TRBD2 covers 8 bases. In germline, CDR1 is SEHNR, CDR2 FQNEAQ (reference sequence). Unmatched junction bases numbered 3, after V lost 2 bases and J lost 3 bases. The CDR3 has 14 amino acids. The CDR3 coding sequence is TGTGCCAGCAGCTTACCGGGACTAGTCTACGAGCAGTACTTC. Protein product: CASSLPGLVYEQYF. The variable domain in full, completed from reference TRBV7-9 and TRBJ2-7, reads DTGVSQNPRHKITKRGQNVTFRCDPISEHNRLYWYRQTLGQGPEFLTYFQNEAQLEKSRLLSDRFSAERPKGSFSTLEIQRTEQGDSAMYLCASSLPGLVYEQYFGPGTRLTVT.

This clonotype came up many times. The chain has TRBV5-1 and TRBJ2-3; D uncertain. V was shortened by 2 bases and J by 6 bases, with 13 bases between the two germline ends. Germline V gene lookup returns CDR1 SGHRS and CDR2 YFSETQ. The CDR3 is made up of 14 amino acids. The CDR3 DNA reads TGCGCCAGCAGCTTAGGATCCAGAACGGATACGCAGTATTTT. It translates to CASSLGSRTDTQYF.

This clonotype was seen repeatedly, ten times or more. J is TRBJ2-1 and V is TRBV5-1; D could derive from TRBD1 or TRBD2 (5 bases each). Per the germline V gene, CDR1 is SGHRS and CDR2 is YFSETQ. This CDR3 is 15 amino acids long. V lost 2 bases and J 4 bases, leaving 13 bases between the germline ends. The CDR3 is CASSFSRGRYNEQFF. The CDR3 DNA follows: TGCGCCAGCAGCTTCTCACGGGGACGGTACAATGAGCAGTTCTTC.

The table lists this clonotype with many counts. The J gene is TRBJ1-4, the V gene TRBV6-5; weak D call: TRBD1 (5 bases). Per germline, CDR1 MNHEY and CDR2 SVGAGI. This CDR3 spans 16 amino acids. V was clipped by 1 base and J by 8 bases, with 17 bases between them. CDR3 region: CASSYWGGRVGEKLFF. DNA of the CDR3: TGTGCCAGCAGTTACTGGGGCGGTCGGGTCGGAGAAAAACTGTTTTTT.

This clonotype was observed many times. The chain combines TRBV12-3 or TRBV12-4 with TRBJ2-2; 13 bases line up with TRBD2. This CDR3 contains 15 residues. The trim removed 6 bases at V and 7 bases at J, leaving 5 bases unmatched. In nucleotides, the CDR3 is TGTGCCAGCAGGTTACTAGCGGGAGGGGTCGGGGAGCTGTTTTTT. It translates to CASRLLAGGVGELFF.

This clonotype was recorded at least ten times. The V call is TRBV20-1, the J call TRBJ2-3; possibly TRBD2 for D (7 bases). The CDR3 length is 13 residues. The germline V gene has CDR1 DFQATT and CDR2 SNEGSKA (reference sequence). Trimming left V 3 bases short and J 4 bases short, with 11 bases between. The CDR3 DNA reads TGCAGTGCTAGGGGGGGGCACGCAGATACGCAGTATTTT. As protein: CSARGGHADTQYF.

This clonotype was detected ten times or more. This chain connects TRBV12-3 or TRBV12-4 to TRBJ2-5, with D possibly being TRBD1 (6 bases). V lost 1 base and J 3 bases, leaving 9 bases between the germline ends. The CDR3 runs to 14 residues. The CDR3 here is CASSLEAGEETQYF. CDR3 coding DNA: TGTGCCAGCAGTTTAGAGGCAGGGGAAGAGACCCAGTACTTC.

The sample holds many counts of this clonotype. The rearrangement uses TRBV7-9 and TRBJ1-2; D is perhaps TRBD1 (5 bases). Trimming cost V 8 bases and J 2 bases, with 12 bases left between them. Germline lookup yields CDR1 SEHNR and CDR2 FQNEAQ (reference sequence). The CDR3 contains 13 residues. The CDR3 loop reads CASPLGENYGYTF. The CDR3 nucleotides are TGTGCCAGCCCGCTGGGGGAAAACTATGGCTACACCTTC.

This clonotype occurred many times. The V gene is TRBV12-3 or TRBV12-4, the J gene TRBJ2-3, with D possibly being TRBD2 (6 bases). With 8 bases removed from V and 0 bases from J, the gap between germline ends came to 9 bases. The CDR3 covers 13 residues. For the CDR3, the DNA is TGTGCCAGCCGGGACTGGAGCACAGATACGCAGTATTTT. Its translation: CASRDWSTDTQYF.

This clonotype was counted many times. This chain connects TRBV19 to TRBJ2-5; 13 bases line up with TRBD2. The CDR3 extends over 15 amino acids. Trimming removed 6 bases from V and 5 bases from J; junction bases left unmatched: 6. CDR1 is LNHDA and CDR2 is SQIVND in the germline V gene (reference sequence). The CDR3 DNA reads TGTGCCAGTAGCCCACCGGGACTAGCGGGGGAGACCCAGTACTTC. This sequence encodes CASSPPGLAGETQYF.

This clonotype was observed at least ten times. V is TRBV6-1 and J is TRBJ2-5; a weak D match, TRBD2 (6 bases). Germline lookup yields CDR1 MNHNS and CDR2 SASEGT. The CDR3 totals 15 residues. With 2 bases removed from V and 4 bases from J, the gap between germline ends came to 14 bases. CDR3 bases: TGTGCCAGCAGTGAAAGGAAGGGACTGCCAGAGACCCAGTACTTC. This translates into CASSERKGLPETQYF.

V is TRBV6-1 and J is TRBJ1-1; D perhaps matches TRBD1 (6 bases). Germline CDR1 is MNHNS and CDR2 is SASEGT. With 8 bases removed from V and 5 bases from J, the gap between germline ends came to 15 bases. The length of the CDR3 is 13 residues. CDR3 nucleotide sequence: TGTGCCAGCCTAGTTCAGGGGACGACTGAAGCTTTCTTT. Its translation is CASLVQGTTEAFF.